Listed below are T cell receptor beta chains from one sample, sequenced in a study of a mutant IDH1 vaccine in newly diagnosed glioma. For these TCRs, the target antigens are not known. Some clones are missing from TCRdb's copy, which holds only in-frame ones; the method was immunoSEQ multiplex PCR. This table has about 37,000 clones, approximately 83% appearing once. This sample comprised PBMCs, obtained from a glioma patient whose treatment included an IDH1 peptide vaccine. The source of these receptors is a man aged 25-45 years with glioma. Each CDR3 is given with its conserved first and last residue. Fields, in order: CDR3 length, V gene, J gene, clone size, D gene, CDR3 protein, CDR3 DNA. A D gene is named only where the DNA matches it firmly. The size of a clone is reported for some rows only, either as once, few or many, or as a class for expanded clones.

len: 12
v_gene: TRBV7-9
j_gene: TRBJ2-3
abundance: .
d_gene: .
CDR3aa: CASSFGTDTQYF
CDR3nt: TGTGCCAGCAGCTTCGGCACAGATACGCAGTATTTT

len: 12
v_gene: TRBV5-1
j_gene: TRBJ2-7
abundance: once
d_gene: .
CDR3aa: CASSWGGYEQYF
CDR3nt: TGCGCCAGCAGCTGGGGTGGGTACGAGCAGTACTTC

len: 13
v_gene: TRBV6-4
j_gene: TRBJ1-2
abundance: .
d_gene: .
CDR3aa: CASSDGESYGYTF
CDR3nt: TGTGCCAGCAGTGACGGAGAGTCCTATGGCTACACCTTC

len: 13
v_gene: TRBV9
j_gene: TRBJ1-1
abundance: .
d_gene: .
CDR3aa: CASSVGVGDQAFF
CDR3nt: TGTGCCAGCAGCGTAGGAGTAGGGGATCAAGCTTTCTTT

len: 12
v_gene: TRBV2
j_gene: TRBJ1-5
abundance: .
d_gene: .
CDR3aa: CASSRDIKPQHF
CDR3nt: TGTGCCAGCAGTCGGGACATTAAGCCCCAGCATTTT

len: 18
v_gene: TRBV4-3
j_gene: TRBJ2-3
abundance: .
d_gene: TRBD1
CDR3aa: CASSQWAWSRGRTDTQYF
CDR3nt: TGCGCCAGCAGCCAATGGGCTTGGAGCAGGGGGCGCACAGATACGCAGTATTTT

len: 16
v_gene: TRBV5-6
j_gene: TRBJ1-5
abundance: few
d_gene: .
CDR3aa: CASSLRLQGSNQPQHF
CDR3nt: TGTGCCAGCAGCTTACGATTACAGGGCTCTAATCAGCCCCAGCATTTT

len: 15
v_gene: TRBV7-9
j_gene: TRBJ2-7
abundance: .
d_gene: TRBD2
CDR3aa: CASSPWTSGSYEQYF
CDR3nt: TGTGCCAGCAGCCCTTGGACTAGCGGCTCCTACGAGCAGTACTTC

len: 17
v_gene: TRBV29-1
j_gene: TRBJ2-3
abundance: .
d_gene: .
CDR3aa: CSVSSGQGGGGTDTQYF
CDR3nt: TGCAGCGTGTCCAGCGGACAGGGTGGGGGGGGGACAGATACGCAGTATTTT

len: 13
v_gene: TRBV2
j_gene: TRBJ1-2
abundance: .
d_gene: .
CDR3aa: CASSVEANYGYTF
CDR3nt: TGTGCCAGCAGTGTAGAGGCTAACTATGGCTACACCTTC

len: 16
v_gene: TRBV19
j_gene: TRBJ2-3
abundance: .
d_gene: TRBD2
CDR3aa: CASSLKRGAITDTQYF
CDR3nt: TGTGCCAGTAGTCTCAAGCGGGGGGCCATCACAGATACGCAGTATTTT

len: 17
v_gene: TRBV7-9
j_gene: TRBJ1-2
abundance: once
d_gene: TRBD1
CDR3aa: CASSEPSRDREGNGYTF
CDR3nt: TGTGCCAGCAGCGAACCCTCCCGGGACAGGGAAGGGAATGGCTACACCTTC

len: 13
v_gene: TRBV7-9
j_gene: TRBJ1-2
abundance: .
d_gene: .
CDR3aa: CASSLEGAGGYTF
CDR3nt: TGTGCCAGCAGCTTAGAAGGGGCTGGAGGCTACACCTTC

len: 16
v_gene: TRBV15
j_gene: TRBJ2-5
abundance: .
d_gene: .
CDR3aa: CATSKLPSAWGETQYF
CDR3nt: TGTGCCACCAGTAAATTACCTAGCGCTTGGGGAGAGACCCAGTACTTC

len: 15
v_gene: TRBV7-9
j_gene: TRBJ1-3
abundance: .
d_gene: .
CDR3aa: CASSLGDTSGNTIYF
CDR3nt: TGTGCCAGCAGCTTAGGTGACACCTCTGGAAACACCATATATTTT

len: 13
v_gene: TRBV30
j_gene: TRBJ2-5
abundance: .
d_gene: .
CDR3aa: CAWSGRGIGTQYF
CDR3nt: TGTGCCTGGAGTGGTCGGGGGATCGGGACCCAGTACTTC

len: 14
v_gene: TRBV19
j_gene: TRBJ2-7
abundance: .
d_gene: TRBD2
CDR3aa: CASSIVRGSYEQYF
CDR3nt: TGTGCCAGTAGTATAGTGCGGGGGTCCTACGAGCAGTACTTC

len: 13
v_gene: TRBV10-1
j_gene: TRBJ1-3
abundance: .
d_gene: .
CDR3aa: CASDTSSGNTIYF
CDR3nt: TGCGCCAGCGACACCAGCTCTGGAAACACCATATATTTT

len: 15
v_gene: TRBV5-8
j_gene: TRBJ1-5
abundance: .
d_gene: .
CDR3aa: CASSFGGFRNQPQHF
CDR3nt: TGTGCCAGCAGCTTTGGGGGCTTTCGGAATCAGCCCCAGCATTTT

len: 12
v_gene: TRBV6-1
j_gene: TRBJ2-3
abundance: .
d_gene: .
CDR3aa: CASSEGLDTQYF
CDR3nt: TGTGCCAGCAGTGAAGGCTTAGATACGCAGTATTTT

len: 16
v_gene: TRBV7-8
j_gene: TRBJ1-2
abundance: .
d_gene: .
CDR3aa: CASSLAGTLADYGYTF
CDR3nt: TGTGCCAGCAGCTTAGCGGGTACTCTTGCGGACTATGGCTACACCTTC

len: 16
v_gene: TRBV19
j_gene: TRBJ1-5
abundance: .
d_gene: TRBD1
CDR3aa: CASSSLGEGAGQPQHF
CDR3nt: TGTGCCAGTAGTAGTTTGGGGGAGGGGGCAGGTCAGCCCCAGCATTTT

len: 15
v_gene: TRBV18
j_gene: TRBJ1-1
abundance: .
d_gene: TRBD1
CDR3aa: CASSPQVRGLTEAFF
CDR3nt: TGTGCCAGCTCACCACAGGTCAGGGGGCTCACTGAAGCTTTCTTT

len: 13
v_gene: TRBV19
j_gene: TRBJ1-2
abundance: .
d_gene: .
CDR3aa: CASSIGQGGGYTF
CDR3nt: TGTGCCAGTAGTATCGGGCAGGGTGGTGGCTACACCTTC

len: 13
v_gene: TRBV6-5
j_gene: TRBJ1-4
abundance: .
d_gene: .
CDR3aa: CASSRTPYEKLFF
CDR3nt: TGTGCCAGCAGCCGGACACCGTATGAAAAACTGTTTTTT

len: 18
v_gene: TRBV4-3
j_gene: TRBJ2-3
abundance: .
d_gene: .
CDR3aa: CASSPKFVRTSSTDTQYF
CDR3nt: TGCGCCAGCAGCCCGAAGTTCGTACGAACCTCTAGCACAGATACGCAGTATTTT

len: 14
v_gene: TRBV30
j_gene: TRBJ2-5
abundance: .
d_gene: TRBD1
CDR3aa: CAWGDRGRMGTQYF
CDR3nt: TGTGCCTGGGGGGACAGGGGGCGAATGGGGACCCAGTACTTC

len: 18
v_gene: TRBV10-3
j_gene: TRBJ1-1
abundance: .
d_gene: TRBD1
CDR3aa: CAISEWNKGAQRNTEAFF
CDR3nt: TGTGCCATCAGTGAGTGGAATAAGGGGGCGCAGAGGAACACTGAAGCTTTCTTT

len: 16
v_gene: TRBV5-1
j_gene: TRBJ1-2
abundance: .
d_gene: TRBD1
CDR3aa: CASSSMGDRMRGGYTF
CDR3nt: TGCGCCAGCAGCTCCATGGGGGACAGGATGAGAGGTGGCTACACCTTC

len: 14
v_gene: TRBV30
j_gene: TRBJ1-1
abundance: few
d_gene: .
CDR3aa: CAWSVFNGDTEAFF
CDR3nt: TGTGCCTGGAGTGTCTTTAACGGCGACACTGAAGCTTTCTTT

len: 15
v_gene: TRBV27
j_gene: TRBJ2-7
abundance: .
d_gene: TRBD1
CDR3aa: CASSLRQGAWYEQYF
CDR3nt: TGTGCCAGCAGTTTAAGACAGGGTGCGTGGTACGAGCAGTACTTC

len: 14
v_gene: TRBV5-6
j_gene: TRBJ1-1
abundance: .
d_gene: .
CDR3aa: CASSLNMGNTEAFF
CDR3nt: TGTGCCAGCAGCTTGAACATGGGGAACACTGAAGCTTTCTTT

len: 17
v_gene: TRBV5-1
j_gene: TRBJ2-7
abundance: .
d_gene: TRBD2
CDR3aa: CASSVGLAGGTSYEQYF
CDR3nt: TGCGCCAGCAGCGTCGGACTAGCGGGGGGAACGTCCTACGAGCAGTACTTC

len: 14
v_gene: TRBV5-1
j_gene: TRBJ1-1
abundance: .
d_gene: .
CDR3aa: CASSAQGLTNEAFF
CDR3nt: TGCGCCAGCAGCGCCCAAGGACTGACCAACGAAGCTTTCTTT

len: 13
v_gene: TRBV9
j_gene: TRBJ2-3
abundance: .
d_gene: TRBD1
CDR3aa: CASSVQGVDTQYF
CDR3nt: TGTGCCAGCAGCGTACAGGGGGTAGATACGCAGTATTTT

len: 13
v_gene: TRBV30
j_gene: TRBJ1-2
abundance: .
d_gene: .
CDR3aa: CAWSVRQDGGYTF
CDR3nt: TGTGCCTGGAGTGTACGCCAGGATGGAGGCTACACCTTC